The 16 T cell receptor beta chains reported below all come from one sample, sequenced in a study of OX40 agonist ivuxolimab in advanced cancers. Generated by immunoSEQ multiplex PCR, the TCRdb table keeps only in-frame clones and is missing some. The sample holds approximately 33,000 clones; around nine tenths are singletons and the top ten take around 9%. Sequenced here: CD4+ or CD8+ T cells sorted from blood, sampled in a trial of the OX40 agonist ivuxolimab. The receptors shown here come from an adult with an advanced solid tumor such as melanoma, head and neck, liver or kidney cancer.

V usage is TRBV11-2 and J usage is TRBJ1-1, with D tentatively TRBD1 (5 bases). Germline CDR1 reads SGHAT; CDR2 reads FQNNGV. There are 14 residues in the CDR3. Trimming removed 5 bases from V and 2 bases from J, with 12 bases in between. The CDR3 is CASSGRGGNTEAFF. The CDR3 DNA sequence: TGTGCCAGCAGCGGGAGGGGCGGAAACACTGAAGCTTTCTTT.

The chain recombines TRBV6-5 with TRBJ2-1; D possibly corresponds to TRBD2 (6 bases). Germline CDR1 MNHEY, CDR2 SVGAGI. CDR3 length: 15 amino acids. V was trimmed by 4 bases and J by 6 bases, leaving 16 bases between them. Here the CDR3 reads CASSSPAGQANEQFF. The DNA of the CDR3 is TGTGCCAGCAGTTCCCCAGCGGGTCAAGCCAATGAGCAGTTCTTC.

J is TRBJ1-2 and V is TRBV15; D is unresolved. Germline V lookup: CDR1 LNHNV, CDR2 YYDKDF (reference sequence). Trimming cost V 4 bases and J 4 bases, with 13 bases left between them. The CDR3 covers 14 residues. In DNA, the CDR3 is TGTGCCACCAGCATTTACTCGGAGGGCTATGGCTACACCTTC. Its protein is CATSIYSEGYGYTF.

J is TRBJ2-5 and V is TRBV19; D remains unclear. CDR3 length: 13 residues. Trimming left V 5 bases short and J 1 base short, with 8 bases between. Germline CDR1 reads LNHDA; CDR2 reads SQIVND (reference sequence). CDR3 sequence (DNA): TGTGCCAGTAGTCCCCTGGTCCAAGAGACCCAGTACTTC. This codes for CASSPLVQETQYF. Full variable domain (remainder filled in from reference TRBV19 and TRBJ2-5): DGGITQSPKYLFRKEGQNVTLSCEQNLNHDAMYWYRQDPGQGLRLIYYSQIVNDFQKGDIAEGYSVSREKKESFPLTVTSAQKNPTAFYLCASSPLVQETQYFGPGTRLLVL.

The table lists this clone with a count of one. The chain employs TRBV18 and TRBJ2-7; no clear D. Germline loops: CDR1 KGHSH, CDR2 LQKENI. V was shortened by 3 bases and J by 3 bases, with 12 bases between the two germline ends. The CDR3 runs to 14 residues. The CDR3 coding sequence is TGTGCCAGCTCACCTGCAAGTGGGATCTACGAGCAGTACTTC. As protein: CASSPASGIYEQYF.

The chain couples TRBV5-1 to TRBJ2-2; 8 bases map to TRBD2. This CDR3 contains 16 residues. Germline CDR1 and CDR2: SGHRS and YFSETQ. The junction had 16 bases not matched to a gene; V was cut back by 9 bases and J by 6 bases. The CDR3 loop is CATRGGSQRVAGELFF. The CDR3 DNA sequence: TGCGCCACCCGGGGGGGGTCCCAACGCGTGGCCGGGGAGCTGTTTTTT. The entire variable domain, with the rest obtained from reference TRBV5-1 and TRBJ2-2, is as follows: KAGVTQTPRYLIKTRGQQVTLSCSPISGHRSVSWYQQTPGQGLQFLFEYFSETQRNKGNFPGRFSGRQFSNSRSEMNVSTLELGDSALYLCATRGGSQRVAGELFFGEGSRLTVL.

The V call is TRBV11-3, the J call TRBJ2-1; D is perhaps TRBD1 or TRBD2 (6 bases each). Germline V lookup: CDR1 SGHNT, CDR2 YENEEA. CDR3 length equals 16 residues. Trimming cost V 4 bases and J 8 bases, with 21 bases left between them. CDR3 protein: CASSYRGGPPSDEQFF. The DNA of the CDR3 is TGTGCCAGCAGCTACCGAGGGGGGCCGCCAAGCGATGAGCAGTTCTTC.

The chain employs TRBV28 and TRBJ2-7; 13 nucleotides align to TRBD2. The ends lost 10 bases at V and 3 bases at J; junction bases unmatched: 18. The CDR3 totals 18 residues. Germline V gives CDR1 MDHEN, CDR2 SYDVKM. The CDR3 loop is CATTQGALGLAGFYEQYF. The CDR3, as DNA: TGTGCCACCACACAGGGGGCGCTGGGACTAGCGGGATTCTACGAGCAGTACTTC. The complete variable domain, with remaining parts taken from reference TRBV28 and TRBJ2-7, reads DVKVTQSSRYLVKRTGEKVFLECVQDMDHENMFWYRQDPGLGLRLIYFSYDVKMKEKGDIPEGYSVSREKKERFSLILESASTNQTSMYLCATTQGALGLAGFYEQYFGPGTRLTVT.

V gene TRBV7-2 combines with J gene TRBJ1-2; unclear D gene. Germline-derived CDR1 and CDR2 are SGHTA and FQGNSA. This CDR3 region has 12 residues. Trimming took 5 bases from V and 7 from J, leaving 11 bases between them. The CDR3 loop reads CASSPDRSGYTF. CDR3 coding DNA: TGTGCCAGCAGCCCCGACCGGAGTGGCTACACCTTC.

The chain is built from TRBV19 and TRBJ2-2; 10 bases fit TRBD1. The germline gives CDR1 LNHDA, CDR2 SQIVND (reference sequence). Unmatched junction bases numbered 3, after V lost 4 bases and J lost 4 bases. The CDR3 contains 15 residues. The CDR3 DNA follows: TGTGCCAGTAGTACTTGGGACAGGGGCACCGGGGAGCTGTTTTTT. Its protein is CASSTWDRGTGELFF. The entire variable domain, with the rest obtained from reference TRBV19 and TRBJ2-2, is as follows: DGGITQSPKYLFRKEGQNVTLSCEQNLNHDAMYWYRQDPGQGLRLIYYSQIVNDFQKGDIAEGYSVSREKKESFPLTVTSAQKNPTAFYLCASSTWDRGTGELFFGEGSRLTVL.

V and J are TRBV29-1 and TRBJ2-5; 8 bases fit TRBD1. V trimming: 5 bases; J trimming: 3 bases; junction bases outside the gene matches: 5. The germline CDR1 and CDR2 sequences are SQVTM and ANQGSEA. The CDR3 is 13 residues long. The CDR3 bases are TGCAGCGTTTCACCAGGGGGCGAAGAGACCCAGTACTTC. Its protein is CSVSPGGEETQYF.

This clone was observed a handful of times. The CDR3: CASSRGNIQYF. The CDR3 DNA follows: TGTGCCAGCAGCCGAGGGAACATTCAGTACTTC. V gene TRBV7-2 combines with J gene TRBJ2-4, with D maybe TRBD2 (5 bases). The CDR3 extends over 11 amino acids. Germline V CDR1 and CDR2: SGHTA, FQGNSA. V shed 5 bases and J shed 7 bases, with 6 bases lying between them.

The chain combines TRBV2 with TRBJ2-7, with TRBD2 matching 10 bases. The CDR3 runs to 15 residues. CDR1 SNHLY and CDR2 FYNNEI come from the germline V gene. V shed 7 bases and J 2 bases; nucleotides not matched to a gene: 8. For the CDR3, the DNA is TGTGCCAGCACTAGAGGCCTAGCGGGAGCCTACGAGCAGTACTTC. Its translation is CASTRGLAGAYEQYF.

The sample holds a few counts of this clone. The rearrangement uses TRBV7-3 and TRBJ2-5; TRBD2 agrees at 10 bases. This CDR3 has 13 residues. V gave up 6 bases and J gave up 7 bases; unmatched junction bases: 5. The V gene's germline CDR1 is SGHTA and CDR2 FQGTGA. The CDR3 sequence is CASSLSGRATQYF. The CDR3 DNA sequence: TGTGCCAGCAGTTTGAGCGGGAGGGCGACCCAGTACTTC.

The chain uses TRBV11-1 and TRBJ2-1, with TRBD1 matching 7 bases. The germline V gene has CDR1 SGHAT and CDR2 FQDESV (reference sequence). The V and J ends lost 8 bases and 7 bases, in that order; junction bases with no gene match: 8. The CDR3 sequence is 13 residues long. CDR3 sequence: CASAPGQLNEQFF. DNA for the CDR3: TGTGCCAGCGCTCCGGGACAGCTAAATGAGCAGTTCTTC.

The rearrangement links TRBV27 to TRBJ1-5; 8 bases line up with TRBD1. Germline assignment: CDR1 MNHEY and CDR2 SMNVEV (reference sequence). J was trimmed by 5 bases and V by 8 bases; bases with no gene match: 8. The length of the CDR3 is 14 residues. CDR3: CASGGQGAYQPQHF. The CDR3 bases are TGTGCCAGCGGGGGGCAGGGGGCTTATCAGCCCCAGCATTTT.